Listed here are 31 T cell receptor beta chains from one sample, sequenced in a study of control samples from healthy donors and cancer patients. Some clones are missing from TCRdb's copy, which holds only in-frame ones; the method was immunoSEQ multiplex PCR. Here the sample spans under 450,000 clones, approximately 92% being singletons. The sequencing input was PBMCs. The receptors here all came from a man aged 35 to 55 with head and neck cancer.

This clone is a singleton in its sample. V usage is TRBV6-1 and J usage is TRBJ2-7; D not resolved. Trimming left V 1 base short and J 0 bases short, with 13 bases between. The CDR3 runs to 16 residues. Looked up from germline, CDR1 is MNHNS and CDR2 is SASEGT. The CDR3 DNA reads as TGTGCCAGCAGTGAAGAGTCTGGACCGAGCTCCTACGAGCAGTACTTC. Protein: CASSEESGPSSYEQYF.

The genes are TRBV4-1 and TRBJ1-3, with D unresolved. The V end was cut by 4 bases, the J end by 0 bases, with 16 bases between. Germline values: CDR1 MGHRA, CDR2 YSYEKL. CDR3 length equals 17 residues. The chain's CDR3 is CASSPLDTASSGNTIYF. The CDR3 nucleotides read TGCGCCAGCAGCCCATTAGACACGGCTAGCTCTGGAAACACCATATATTTT.

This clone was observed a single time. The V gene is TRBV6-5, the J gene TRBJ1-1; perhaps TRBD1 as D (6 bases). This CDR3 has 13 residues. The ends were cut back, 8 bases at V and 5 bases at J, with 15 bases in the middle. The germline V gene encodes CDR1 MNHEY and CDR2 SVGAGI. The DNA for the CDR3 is TGTGCCAGCCGACGGACAGATGATACTGAAGCTTTCTTT. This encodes CASRRTDDTEAFF.

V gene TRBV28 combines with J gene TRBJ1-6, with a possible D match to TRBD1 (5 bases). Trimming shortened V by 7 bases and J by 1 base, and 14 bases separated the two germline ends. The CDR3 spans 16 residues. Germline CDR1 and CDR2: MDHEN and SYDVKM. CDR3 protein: CASNQGGSSYNSPLHF. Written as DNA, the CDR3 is TGTGCCAGCAACCAGGGTGGCTCGTCCTATAATTCACCCCTCCACTTT.

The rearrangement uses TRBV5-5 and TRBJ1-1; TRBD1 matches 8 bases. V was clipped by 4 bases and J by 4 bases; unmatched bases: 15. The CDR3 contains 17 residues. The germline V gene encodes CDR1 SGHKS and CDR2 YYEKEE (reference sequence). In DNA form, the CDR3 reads TGTGCCAGCAGCCTTACCCCACCCCAGGGGGCTAGCACTGAAGCTTTCTTT. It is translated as CASSLTPPQGASTEAFF.

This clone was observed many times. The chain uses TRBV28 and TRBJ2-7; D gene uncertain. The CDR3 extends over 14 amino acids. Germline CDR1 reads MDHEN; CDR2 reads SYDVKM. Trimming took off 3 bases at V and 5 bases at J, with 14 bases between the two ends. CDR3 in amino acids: CASSFIRLGDEQYF. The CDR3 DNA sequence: TGTGCCAGCAGTTTTATCAGGCTTGGGGACGAGCAGTACTTC.

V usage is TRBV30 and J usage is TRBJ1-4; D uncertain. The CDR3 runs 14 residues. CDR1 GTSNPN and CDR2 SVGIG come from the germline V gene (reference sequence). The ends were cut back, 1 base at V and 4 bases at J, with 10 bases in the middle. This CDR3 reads CAWSGLIINEKLFF. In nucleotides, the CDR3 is TGTGCCTGGAGTGGGTTGATAATTAATGAAAAACTGTTTTTT.

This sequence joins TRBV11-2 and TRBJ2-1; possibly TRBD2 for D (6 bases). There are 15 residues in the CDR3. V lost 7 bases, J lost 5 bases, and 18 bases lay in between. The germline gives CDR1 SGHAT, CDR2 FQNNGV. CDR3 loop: CASTGGSGPNNEQFF. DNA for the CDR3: TGTGCCAGCACCGGAGGGTCAGGGCCCAACAATGAGCAGTTCTTC.

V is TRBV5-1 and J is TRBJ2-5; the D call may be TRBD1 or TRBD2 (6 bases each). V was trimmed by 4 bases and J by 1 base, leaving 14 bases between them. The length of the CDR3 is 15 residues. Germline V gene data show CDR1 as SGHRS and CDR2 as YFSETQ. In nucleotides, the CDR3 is TGCGCCAGCAGCCTCTCTTGGGGGGCCCAAGAGACCCAGTACTTC. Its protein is CASSLSWGAQETQYF.

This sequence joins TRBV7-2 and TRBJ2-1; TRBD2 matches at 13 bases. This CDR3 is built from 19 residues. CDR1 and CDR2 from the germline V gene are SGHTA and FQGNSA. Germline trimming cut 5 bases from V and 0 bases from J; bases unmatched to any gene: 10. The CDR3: CASSPRTSGSQSSYNEQFF. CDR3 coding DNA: TGTGCCAGCAGCCCCAGGACTAGCGGGAGTCAAAGCTCCTACAATGAGCAGTTCTTC.

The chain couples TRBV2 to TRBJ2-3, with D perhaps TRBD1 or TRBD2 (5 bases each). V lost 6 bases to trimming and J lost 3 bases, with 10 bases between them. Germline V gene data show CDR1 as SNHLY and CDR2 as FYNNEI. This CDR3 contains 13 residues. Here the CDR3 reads CASSPGGTDTQYF. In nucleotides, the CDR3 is TGTGCCAGCAGCCCTGGGGGAACAGATACGCAGTATTTT.

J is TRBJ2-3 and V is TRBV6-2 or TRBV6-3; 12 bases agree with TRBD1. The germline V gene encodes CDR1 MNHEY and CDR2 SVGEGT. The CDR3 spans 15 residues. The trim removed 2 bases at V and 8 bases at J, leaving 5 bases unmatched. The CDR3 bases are TGTGCCAGCAGTTACCGGGACAGGGGGCTGGGTACGCAGTATTTT. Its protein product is CASSYRDRGLGTQYF.

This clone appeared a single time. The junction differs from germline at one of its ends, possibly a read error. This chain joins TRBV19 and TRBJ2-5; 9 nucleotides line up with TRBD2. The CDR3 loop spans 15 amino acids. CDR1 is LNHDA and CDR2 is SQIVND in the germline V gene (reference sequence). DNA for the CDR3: TGTGCCAGTAGTATCCTAGCGGGGATCCAAGAGGCCCAGTACTTC. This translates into CASSILAGIQEAQYF. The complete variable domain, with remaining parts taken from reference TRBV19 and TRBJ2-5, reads DGGITQSPKYLFRKEGQNVTLSCEQNLNHDAMYWYRQDPGQGLRLIYYSQIVNDFQKGDIAEGYSVSREKKESFPLTVTSAQKNPTAFYLCASSILAGIQEAQYFGPGTRLLVL.

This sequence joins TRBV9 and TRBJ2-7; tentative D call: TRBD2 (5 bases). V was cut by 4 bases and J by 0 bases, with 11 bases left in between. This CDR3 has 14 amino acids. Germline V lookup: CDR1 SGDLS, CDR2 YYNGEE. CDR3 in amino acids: CASSPAGVSYEQYF. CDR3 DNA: TGTGCCAGCAGCCCTGCGGGTGTCTCCTACGAGCAGTACTTC. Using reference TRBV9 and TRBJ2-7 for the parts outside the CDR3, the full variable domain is DSGVTQTPKHLITATGQRVTLRCSPRSGDLSVYWYQQSLDQGLQFLIQYYNGEERAKGNILERFSAQQFPDLHSELNLSSLELGDSALYFCASSPAGVSYEQYFGPGTRLTVT.

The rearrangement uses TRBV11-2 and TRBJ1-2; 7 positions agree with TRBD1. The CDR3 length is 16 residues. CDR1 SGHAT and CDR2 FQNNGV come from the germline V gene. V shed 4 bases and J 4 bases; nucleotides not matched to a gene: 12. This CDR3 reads CASSSPRQGLGYGYTF. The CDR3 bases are TGTGCCAGCAGCTCCCCACGACAGGGATTAGGCTATGGCTACACCTTC. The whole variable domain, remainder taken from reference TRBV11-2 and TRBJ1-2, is EAGVAQSPRYKIIEKRQSVAFWCNPISGHATLYWYQQILGQGPKLLIQFQNNGVVDDSQLPKDRFSAERLKGVDSTLKIQPAKLEDSAVYLCASSSPRQGLGYGYTFGSGTRLTVV.

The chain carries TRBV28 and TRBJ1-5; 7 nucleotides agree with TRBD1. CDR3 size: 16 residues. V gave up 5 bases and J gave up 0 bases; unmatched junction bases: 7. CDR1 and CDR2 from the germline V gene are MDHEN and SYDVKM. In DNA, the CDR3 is TGTGCCAGCAGTCCAGGGGGGCCGTATAGCAATCAGCCCCAGCATTTT. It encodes CASSPGGPYSNQPQHF.

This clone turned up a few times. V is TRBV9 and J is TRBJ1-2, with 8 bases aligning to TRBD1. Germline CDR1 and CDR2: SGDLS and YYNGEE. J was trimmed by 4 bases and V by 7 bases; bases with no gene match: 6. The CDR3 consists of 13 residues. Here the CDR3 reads CASAQGGGYGYTF. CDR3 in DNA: TGTGCCAGCGCACAGGGGGGGGGCTATGGCTACACCTTC.

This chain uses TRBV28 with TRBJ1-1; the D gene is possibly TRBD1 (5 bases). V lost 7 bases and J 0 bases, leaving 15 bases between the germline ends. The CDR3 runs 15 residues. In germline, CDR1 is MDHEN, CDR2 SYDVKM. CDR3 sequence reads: CASTSDGALNTEAFF. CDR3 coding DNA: TGTGCCAGCACCTCCGACGGGGCTTTGAACACTGAAGCTTTCTTT.

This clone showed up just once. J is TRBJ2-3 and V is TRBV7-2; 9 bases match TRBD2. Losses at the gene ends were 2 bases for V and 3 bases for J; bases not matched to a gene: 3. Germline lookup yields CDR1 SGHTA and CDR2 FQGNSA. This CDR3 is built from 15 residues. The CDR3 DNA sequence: TGTGCCAGCAGCTTAACTAGCGGGTGGACAGATACGCAGTATTTT. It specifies CASSLTSGWTDTQYF.

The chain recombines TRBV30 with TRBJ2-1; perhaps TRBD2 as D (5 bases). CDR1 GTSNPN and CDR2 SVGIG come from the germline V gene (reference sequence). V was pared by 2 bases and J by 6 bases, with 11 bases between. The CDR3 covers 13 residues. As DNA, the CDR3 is TGTGCCTGGAGTCGAGGGAGCCTCAATGAGCAGTTCTTC. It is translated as CAWSRGSLNEQFF.

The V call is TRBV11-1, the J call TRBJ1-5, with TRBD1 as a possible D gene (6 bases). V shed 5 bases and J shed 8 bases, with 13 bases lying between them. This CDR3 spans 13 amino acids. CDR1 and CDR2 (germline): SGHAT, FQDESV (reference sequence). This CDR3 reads CASSPGQNEPQHF. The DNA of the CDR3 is TGTGCCAGCAGCCCCGGACAGAATGAGCCCCAGCATTTT.

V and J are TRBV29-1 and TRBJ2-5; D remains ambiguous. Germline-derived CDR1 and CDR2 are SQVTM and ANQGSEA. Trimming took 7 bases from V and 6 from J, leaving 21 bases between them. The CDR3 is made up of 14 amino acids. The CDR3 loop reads CSAAYSAAEKTQYF. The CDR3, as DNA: TGCAGCGCTGCATACAGTGCCGCGGAGAAGACCCAGTACTTC.

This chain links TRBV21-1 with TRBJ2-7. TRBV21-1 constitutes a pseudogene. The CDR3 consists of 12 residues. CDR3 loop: CASSPRRRTEYF. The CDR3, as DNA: TGTGCCAGCAGCCCCCGGCGAAGGACGGAGTACTTC.

The CDR3 DNA is TGTGCCAGCAGCTTAGCGGCAGGCCCAGCCTACGAGCAGTACTTC. As protein: CASSLAAGPAYEQYF. V and J are TRBV7-9 and TRBJ2-7; D is unclear. There are 15 residues in the CDR3. With 0 bases removed from V and 2 bases from J, the gap between germline ends came to 11 bases. Per the germline V gene, CDR1 is SEHNR and CDR2 is FQNEAQ (reference sequence). The full variable domain, rest sourced from reference TRBV7-9 and TRBJ2-7, is DTGVSQNPRHKITKRGQNVTFRCDPISEHNRLYWYRQTLGQGPEFLTYFQNEAQLEKSRLLSDRFSAERPKGSFSTLEIQRTEQGDSAMYLCASSLAAGPAYEQYFGPGTRLTVT.

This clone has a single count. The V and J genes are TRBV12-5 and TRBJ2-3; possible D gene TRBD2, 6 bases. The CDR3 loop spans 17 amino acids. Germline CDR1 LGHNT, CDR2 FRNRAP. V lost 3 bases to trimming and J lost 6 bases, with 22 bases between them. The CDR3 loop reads CASGLAFSGRFRDTQYF. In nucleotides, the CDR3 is TGTGCTAGTGGTTTAGCCTTCAGCGGGCGGTTTCGGGATACGCAGTATTTT.

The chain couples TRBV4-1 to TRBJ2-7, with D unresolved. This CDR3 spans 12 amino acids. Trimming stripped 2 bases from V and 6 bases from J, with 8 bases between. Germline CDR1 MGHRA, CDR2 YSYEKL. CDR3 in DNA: TGCGCCAGCAGCCAATTTGTGGGCGAGCAGTACTTC. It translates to CASSQFVGEQYF.

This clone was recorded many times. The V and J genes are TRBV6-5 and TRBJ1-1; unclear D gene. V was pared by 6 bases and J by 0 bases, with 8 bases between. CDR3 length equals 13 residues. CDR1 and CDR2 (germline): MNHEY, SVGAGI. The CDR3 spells CASRRTMNTEAFF. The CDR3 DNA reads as TGTGCCAGCAGACGAACAATGAACACTGAAGCTTTCTTT.

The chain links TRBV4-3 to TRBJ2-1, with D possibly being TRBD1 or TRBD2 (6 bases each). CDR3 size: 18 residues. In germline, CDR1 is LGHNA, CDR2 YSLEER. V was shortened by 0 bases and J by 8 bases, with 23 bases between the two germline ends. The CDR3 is CASSQDAGGGVEWDEQFF. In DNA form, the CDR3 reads TGCGCCAGCAGCCAAGATGCCGGGGGCGGGGTCGAGTGGGATGAGCAGTTCTTC.

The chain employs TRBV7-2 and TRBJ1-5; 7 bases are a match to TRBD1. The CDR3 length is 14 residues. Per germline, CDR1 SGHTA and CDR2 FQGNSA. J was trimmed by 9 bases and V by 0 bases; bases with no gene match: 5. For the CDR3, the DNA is TGTGCCAGCAGCTTAGCAAGGGGGCCGGCGCCCCAGCATTTT. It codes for CASSLARGPAPQHF.

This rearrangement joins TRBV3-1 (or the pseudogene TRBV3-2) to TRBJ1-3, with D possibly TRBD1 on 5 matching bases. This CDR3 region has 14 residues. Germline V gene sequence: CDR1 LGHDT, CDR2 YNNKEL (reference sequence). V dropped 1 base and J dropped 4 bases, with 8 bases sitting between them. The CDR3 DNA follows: TGTGCCAGCAGCCAAGGGGGGTACGGAAACACCATATATTTT. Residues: CASSQGGYGNTIYF.

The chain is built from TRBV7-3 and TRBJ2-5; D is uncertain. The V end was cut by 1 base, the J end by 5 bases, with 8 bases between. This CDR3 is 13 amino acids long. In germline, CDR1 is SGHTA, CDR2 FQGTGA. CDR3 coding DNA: TGTGCCAGCAGCTTAAATACCTGGGAGACCCAGTACTTC. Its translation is CASSLNTWETQYF.